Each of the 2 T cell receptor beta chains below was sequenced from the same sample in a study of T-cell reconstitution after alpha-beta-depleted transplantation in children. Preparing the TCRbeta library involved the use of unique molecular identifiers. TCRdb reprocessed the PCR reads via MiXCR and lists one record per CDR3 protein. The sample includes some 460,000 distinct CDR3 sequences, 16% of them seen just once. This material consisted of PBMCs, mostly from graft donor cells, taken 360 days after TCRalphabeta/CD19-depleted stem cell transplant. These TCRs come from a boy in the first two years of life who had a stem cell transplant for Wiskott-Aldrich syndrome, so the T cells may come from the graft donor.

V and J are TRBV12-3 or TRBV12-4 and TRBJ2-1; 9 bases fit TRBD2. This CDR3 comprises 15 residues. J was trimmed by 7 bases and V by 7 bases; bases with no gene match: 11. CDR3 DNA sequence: TGTGCCAGCACCGTCTTTCGCGGGGGGGCAAATGAGCAGTTCTTC. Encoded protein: CASTVFRGGANEQFF.

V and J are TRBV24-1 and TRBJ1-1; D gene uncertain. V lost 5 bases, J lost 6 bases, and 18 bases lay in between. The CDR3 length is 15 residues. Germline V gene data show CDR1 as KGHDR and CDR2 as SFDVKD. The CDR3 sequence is CATSALGPPRSEAFF. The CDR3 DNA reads TGTGCCACCAGTGCCCTCGGGCCTCCTCGGTCTGAAGCTTTCTTT.